This section outlines one T cell receptor (beta chain) sequence together with its context. What it binds is not known. Germline V gene lookup returns CDR1 ENHRY and CDR2 SYGVKD. V lost 8 bases to trimming and J lost 5 bases, with 4 bases between them. The CDR3 is 10 residues long. Data came from immunoSEQ multiplex PCR; TCRdb stores just in-frame clones and leaves some out. This sample carries tens of thousands of clones, 70% to 90% of them seen once, and the ten largest clones take about 28%. This sample is part of a study of T cell responses to AZD1222 COVID-19 vaccine. Study-wide findings and caveats: Nearly half of unique spike-specific TCRs reportedly avoided B.1.351 and B.1.1.7 mutated regions. Every sample of the repertoires postdated the peak T cell response. Baseline seropositives among AZD1222 recipients totaled only six.

Timing groups of about 4 and about 12 weeks for second doses were pooled. Material: peripheral blood, obtained 28 days after the second AZD1222 dose. The TCR originated in an adult who received the AZD1222 COVID-19 vaccine. The chain recombines TRBV10-3 with TRBJ2-1; D is ambiguous. The CDR3 bases are TGTGCCATCGGCGACAATGAGCAGTTCTTC. Translation: CAIGDNEQFF.